The following is a TCR beta chain sequence with its context. The junction departs from germline at one end; a sequencing error may be responsible. These data originate in a study of T cell repertoires in cytomegalovirus infection. This CDR3 is 15 amino acids long. Germline V gene lookup returns CDR1 SGHTA and CDR2 FQGNSA. TCRdb ran MiXCR on the reads and lists one entry per CDR3 protein. The sample lists about 450,000 distinct CDR3 sequences, about a third occurring once. Sequencing used PBMCs. The chain uses TRBV7-2 and TRBJ2-3, with TRBD2 matching over 11 bases. The sequence was collected from a human donor in good health (CMV status not recorded). Some clones in this sample may be carry-over from other donors' samples. The CDR3 loop is CASRISGGAPDTQYF. CDR3 in DNA: TGTGCTAGCAGGATTAGCGGGGGGGCCCCAGATACGCAGTATTTT.